This is a list of T cell receptor beta chains from one sample in a study of blood T cell repertoires in COVID-19. Produced via immunoSEQ multiplex PCR; TCRdb's table is partial and in-frame only. The sample has some 70,000 clones, over 80% seen once; the top ten hold around 6.7%. Sequencing input: peripheral blood. The receptor set was obtained from a woman older than 75 with active COVID-19. Both conserved end residues are part of each CDR3. Fields, in order: J gene, V gene, D gene, CDR3 protein, CDR3 DNA. A D gene is named only where the DNA matches it firmly.

J gene: TRBJ2-1
V gene: TRBV7-2
D gene: TRBD2
CDR3 protein: CASSSLAGGPGEQFF
CDR3 DNA: TGTGCCAGCAGCTCGTTAGCGGGAGGGCCTGGAGAGCAGTTCTTC

J gene: TRBJ2-2
V gene: TRBV27
D gene: TRBD2
CDR3 protein: CASSWGGGTGELFF
CDR3 DNA: TGTGCCAGCAGTTGGGGGGGTGGCACCGGGGAGCTGTTTTTT

J gene: TRBJ1-1
V gene: TRBV6-1
D gene: TRBD1
CDR3 protein: CASSEGRGMNTEAFF
CDR3 DNA: TGTGCCAGCAGTGAAGGCAGGGGGATGAACACTGAAGCTTTCTTT

J gene: TRBJ2-5
V gene: TRBV5-1
D gene: -
CDR3 protein: CASSLQGTETQYF
CDR3 DNA: TGCGCCAGCAGCTTGCAGGGTACAGAGACCCAGTACTTC

J gene: TRBJ2-5
V gene: TRBV28
D gene: TRBD1
CDR3 protein: CASRPTGGLETQYF
CDR3 DNA: TGTGCCAGCAGGCCTACAGGGGGCTTGGAGACCCAGTACTTC

J gene: TRBJ1-2
V gene: TRBV12-3/TRBV12-4
D gene: -
CDR3 protein: CASSPDRNYGYTF
CDR3 DNA: TGTGCCAGCAGCCCCGACAGAAACTATGGCTACACCTTC

J gene: TRBJ2-7
V gene: TRBV18
D gene: TRBD1
CDR3 protein: CASSPTRTGGGLPSEQYF
CDR3 DNA: TGTGCCAGCTCACCAACGAGGACAGGGGGCGGTCTACCTTCGGAGCAGTACTTC

J gene: TRBJ2-5
V gene: TRBV4-1
D gene: -
CDR3 protein: CASSGSGWETQYF
CDR3 DNA: TGCGCCAGCAGCGGTTCAGGGTGGGAGACCCAGTACTTC

J gene: TRBJ2-1
V gene: TRBV25-1
D gene: TRBD2
CDR3 protein: CARGTSGRMGHNEQFF
CDR3 DNA: TGTGCCAGAGGGACTAGCGGGAGGATGGGACACAATGAGCAGTTCTTC

J gene: TRBJ2-7
V gene: TRBV27
D gene: -
CDR3 protein: CASSLSSFPYEQYF
CDR3 DNA: TGTGCCAGCAGTTTGTCGTCGTTCCCCTACGAGCAGTACTTC

J gene: TRBJ1-1
V gene: TRBV2
D gene: -
CDR3 protein: CATGGRANTEAFF
CDR3 DNA: TGTGCCACGGGAGGACGGGCGAACACTGAAGCTTTCTTT

J gene: TRBJ1-3
V gene: TRBV21-1
D gene: -
CDR3 protein: CASSPNGIGGAYSGNTIYF
CDR3 DNA: TGTGCCAGCAGCCCAAATGGTATCGGAGGGGCTTACTCTGGAAACACCATATATTTT

J gene: TRBJ1-4
V gene: TRBV7-2
D gene: -
CDR3 protein: CASSARAGPNEKLFF
CDR3 DNA: TGTGCCAGCAGCGCGCGAGCAGGGCCTAATGAAAAACTGTTTTTT